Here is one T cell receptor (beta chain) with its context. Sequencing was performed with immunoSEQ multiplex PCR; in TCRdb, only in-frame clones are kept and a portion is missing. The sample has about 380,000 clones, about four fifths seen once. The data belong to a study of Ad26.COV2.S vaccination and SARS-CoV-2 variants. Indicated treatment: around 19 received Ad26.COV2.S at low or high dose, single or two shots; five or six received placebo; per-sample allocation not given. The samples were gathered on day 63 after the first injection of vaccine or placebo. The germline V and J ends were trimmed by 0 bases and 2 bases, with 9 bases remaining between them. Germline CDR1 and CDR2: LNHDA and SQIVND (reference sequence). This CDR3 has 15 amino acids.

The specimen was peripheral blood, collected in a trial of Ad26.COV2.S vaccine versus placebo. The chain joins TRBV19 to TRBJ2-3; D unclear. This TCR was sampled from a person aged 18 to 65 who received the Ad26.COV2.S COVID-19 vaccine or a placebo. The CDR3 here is CASSIDTRATDTQYF. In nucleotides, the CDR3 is TGTGCCAGTAGTATAGATACCAGAGCCACAGATACGCAGTATTTT.